This is a list of T cell receptor beta chains from one sample in a study of OX40 agonist ivuxolimab in advanced cancers. TCRdb's table, derived via immunoSEQ multiplex PCR, lists solely in-frame clones and lacks some. The sample holds 77,000 or so clones, about 80% seen once. Source: CD4+ or CD8+ T cells sorted from blood, taken in a trial of the OX40 agonist ivuxolimab. Source of these receptors: an adult with an advanced solid tumor such as melanoma, head and neck, liver or kidney cancer. Both conserved end residues are part of each CDR3. D genes are given only for firm matches. The size field is filled for only some rows; it gives once, few, many or a size class.

V gene	D gene	clone size	J gene	CDR3 DNA	CDR3 protein
TRBV7-2	NA	NA	TRBJ2-1	TGTGCCAGCAGCTCAGACCCAACCTACAATGAGCAGTTCTTC	CASSSDPTYNEQFF
TRBV7-9	TRBD1	NA	TRBJ2-1	TGTGCCAGCAGCTTAAAAGGGGGCCCCTACAATGAGCAGTTCTTC	CASSLKGGPYNEQFF
TRBV4-3	TRBD2	NA	TRBJ2-1	TGCGCCAGCAGCCAATCGGGACTAGTCACTGAGCAGTTCTTC	CASSQSGLVTEQFF
TRBV19	TRBD1	NA	TRBJ2-3	TGTGCCAGTAAGGACAGGGGGCGCACAGATACGCAGTATTTT	CASKDRGRTDTQYF
TRBV29-1	NA	NA	TRBJ2-7	TGCAGCGTTGTCCCAGGGTTTAATTCTCCCTACGAGCAGTACTTC	CSVVPGFNSPYEQYF
TRBV14	TRBD2	NA	TRBJ2-7	TGTGCCAGCAGCCGGAGCGGGGGGTACTCCTACGAGCAGTACTTC	CASSRSGGYSYEQYF
TRBV27	NA	NA	TRBJ2-5	TGTGCCTCAGCCGCACTAGCCCAAGAGACCCAGTACTTC	CASAALAQETQYF
TRBV9	NA	NA	TRBJ2-3	TGTGCCAGCAGCGTAGCTGCGACCGATACGCAGTATTTT	CASSVAATDTQYF
TRBV6-6	NA	NA	TRBJ2-6	TGTGCCAGCAGTTCGGATACCGGGGCCAACGTCCTGACTTTC	CASSSDTGANVLTF
TRBV10-3	NA	NA	TRBJ2-7	TGTGCCATCAGTGAAGGGGCGGGACAGACCCACGAGCAGTACTTC	CAISEGAGQTHEQYF
TRBV18	TRBD1	few	TRBJ1-1	TGTGCCAGCTCACTTACCGGGACAGGAGAGTACACTGAAGCTTTCTTT	CASSLTGTGEYTEAFF
TRBV6-6	NA	NA	TRBJ1-2	TGTGCCAGCAGTCCCGACTATGGCTACACCTTC	CASSPDYGYTF
TRBV5-1	TRBD1	few	TRBJ2-5	TGCGCCAGCAGCTTGGGGCTCGGGACAGGGCCAGCCCAAGAGACCCAGTACTTC	CASSLGLGTGPAQETQYF
TRBV5-4	NA	NA	TRBJ1-5	TGTGCCAGCAGCTTGGACAGGGATCAGCCCCAGCATTTT	CASSLDRDQPQHF
TRBV7-2	TRBD2	once	TRBJ2-5	TGTGCCAGCTCCCCCCGGGGGGGCAGAGAAGAGACCCAGTACTTC	CASSPRGGREETQYF
TRBV18	NA	NA	TRBJ1-5	TGTGCCAGCTCACCCCGACAGGAGGGTACGACCCAGCATTTT	CASSPRQEGTTQHF
TRBV6-1	TRBD1	NA	TRBJ1-6	TGTGCCACCAATGACAGGGGGAATAATTCACCCCTCCACTTT	CATNDRGNNSPLHF
TRBV2	NA	NA	TRBJ1-2	TGTGCCAGCAGTGTCTCTCGGACCGGCTATGGCTACACCTTC	CASSVSRTGYGYTF
TRBV5-1	NA	NA	TRBJ2-7	TGCGCCAGCAGCTGGGGGGACAACTCCTACGAGCAGTACTTC	CASSWGDNSYEQYF
TRBV2	NA	NA	TRBJ1-1	TGTGCCAGCAGTATAGGGGGGGTATCGGCTTTCTTT	CASSIGGVSAFF
TRBV6-1	TRBD2	NA	TRBJ2-7	TGTGCCAGCAGGCCTACTAGCGGCCAAACCTACGAGCAGTACTTC	CASRPTSGQTYEQYF
TRBV7-9	TRBD2	NA	TRBJ2-3	TGTGCCAGCAGCTCCGGACTAGCCCCAGATACGCAGTATTTT	CASSSGLAPDTQYF
TRBV2	NA	few	TRBJ1-3	TGTGCCAGCAGAAATATCGACAGCTACTCTGGAAACACCATATATTTT	CASRNIDSYSGNTIYF
TRBV10-3	NA	NA	TRBJ1-2	TGTGCCATCAGTGAGCCAACAGAGCTCTATGGCTACACCTTC	CAISEPTELYGYTF
TRBV7-9	NA	NA	TRBJ2-6	TGTGCCAGCAGCCGACCGGGCTCTGGGGCCAACGTCCTGACTTTC	CASSRPGSGANVLTF